This TCR beta chain was found in a study of shared clonotypes between healthy human individuals. Subsets obtained from CD4+ cells comprised CD45RA+ naive and CD45RA-negative memory cells. Some clones are missing from TCRdb's copy, which holds only in-frame ones; the method was immunoSEQ multiplex PCR. This table holds approximately 500,000 clones, approximately 95% found once. This TCR was recovered from a woman in her 30s in good health. The sequenced material came from naive CD4+ T cells sorted from blood. As to subset: CD45RA+ positively selected.

CDR3 DNA sequence: TGTGCCAGCAGTTTGGGACAGTTGGGTTCACCCCTCCACTTT. This gives the protein CASSLGQLGSPLHF. The chain uses TRBV6-4 and TRBJ1-6; TRBD1 aligns across 7 bases. CDR3 length: 14 amino acids. Trimming at V came to 5 bases and at J to 9 bases, leaving 7 bases not matched to a gene. CDR1 and CDR2 (germline): MRHNA, SNTAGT.